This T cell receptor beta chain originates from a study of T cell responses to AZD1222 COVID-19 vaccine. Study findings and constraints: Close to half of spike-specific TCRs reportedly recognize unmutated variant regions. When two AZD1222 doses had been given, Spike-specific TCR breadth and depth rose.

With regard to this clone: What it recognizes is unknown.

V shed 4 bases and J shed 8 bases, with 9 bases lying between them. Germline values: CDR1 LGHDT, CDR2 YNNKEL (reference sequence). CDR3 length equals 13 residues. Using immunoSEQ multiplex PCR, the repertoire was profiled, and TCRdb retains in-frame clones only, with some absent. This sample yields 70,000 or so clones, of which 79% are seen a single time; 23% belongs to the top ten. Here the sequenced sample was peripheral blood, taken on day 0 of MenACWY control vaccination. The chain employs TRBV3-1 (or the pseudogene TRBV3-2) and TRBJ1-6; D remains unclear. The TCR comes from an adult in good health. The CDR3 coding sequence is TGTGCCAGCAGCCCACTGGATGATTCACCCCTCCACTTT. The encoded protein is CASSPLDDSPLHF.